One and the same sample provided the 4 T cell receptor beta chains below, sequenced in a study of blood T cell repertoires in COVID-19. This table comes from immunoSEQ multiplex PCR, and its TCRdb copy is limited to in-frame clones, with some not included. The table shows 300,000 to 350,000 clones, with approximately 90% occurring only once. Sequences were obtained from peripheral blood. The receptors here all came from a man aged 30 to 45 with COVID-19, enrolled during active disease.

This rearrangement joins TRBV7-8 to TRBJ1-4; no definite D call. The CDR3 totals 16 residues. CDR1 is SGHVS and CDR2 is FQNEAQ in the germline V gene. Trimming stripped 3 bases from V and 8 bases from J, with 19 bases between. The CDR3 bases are TGTGCCAGCAGCTTCCCCGGACGGAGGGAAGGCGAAAAACTGTTTTTT. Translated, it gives CASSFPGRREGEKLFF.

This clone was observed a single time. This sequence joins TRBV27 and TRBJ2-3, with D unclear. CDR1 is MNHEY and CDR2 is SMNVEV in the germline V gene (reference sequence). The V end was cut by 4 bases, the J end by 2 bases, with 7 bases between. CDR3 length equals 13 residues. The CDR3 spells CASSSSLTDTQYF. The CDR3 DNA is TGTGCCAGCAGTTCATCCCTCACAGATACGCAGTATTTT.

The CDR3 coding sequence is TGTGCCTGGAGTGTAGAGGTCTCTGGAAACACCATATATTTT. As protein: CAWSVEVSGNTIYF. V and J are TRBV30 and TRBJ1-3; D unclear. The germline CDR1 and CDR2 sequences are GTSNPN and SVGIG (reference sequence). V was pared by 0 bases and J by 0 bases, with 6 bases between. The CDR3 spans 14 residues.

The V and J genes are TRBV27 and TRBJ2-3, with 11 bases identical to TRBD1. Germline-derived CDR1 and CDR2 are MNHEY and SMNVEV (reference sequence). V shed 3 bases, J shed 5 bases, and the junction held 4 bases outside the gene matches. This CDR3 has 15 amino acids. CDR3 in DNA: TGTGCCAGCAGTTTGTGGGGACAGGGGGTAGATACGCAGTATTTT. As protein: CASSLWGQGVDTQYF.